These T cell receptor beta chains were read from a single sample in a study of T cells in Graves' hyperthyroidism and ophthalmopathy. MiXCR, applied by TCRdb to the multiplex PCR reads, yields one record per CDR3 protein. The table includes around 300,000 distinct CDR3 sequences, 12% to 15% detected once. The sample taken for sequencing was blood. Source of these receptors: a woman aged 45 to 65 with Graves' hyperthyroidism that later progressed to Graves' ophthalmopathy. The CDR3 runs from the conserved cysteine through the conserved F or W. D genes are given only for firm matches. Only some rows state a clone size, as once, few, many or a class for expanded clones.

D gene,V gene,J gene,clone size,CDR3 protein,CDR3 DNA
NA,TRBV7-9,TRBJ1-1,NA,CASSLGAVGNTEAFF,TGTGCCAGCAGCTTAGGTGCCGTCGGAAACACTGAAGCTTTCTTT
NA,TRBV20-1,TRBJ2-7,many,CSARNTLAGEQYF,TGCAGTGCGCGAAACACCCTCGCGGGGGAGCAGTACTTC
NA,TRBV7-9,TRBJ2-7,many,CASSSSAASYEQYF,TGTGCCAGCAGCTCATCCGCAGCTTCCTACGAGCAGTACTTC
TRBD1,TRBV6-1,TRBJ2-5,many,CASSDWDRGLGETQYF,TGTGCCAGCAGTGATTGGGACAGGGGGCTTGGGGAGACCCAGTACTTC
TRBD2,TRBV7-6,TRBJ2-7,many,CASSLVLAGVGEQYF,TGTGCCAGCAGCTTAGTTCTAGCGGGAGTGGGGGAGCAGTACTTC
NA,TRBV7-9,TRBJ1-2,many,CASSWAEGIYGYTF,TGTGCCAGCAGCTGGGCAGAGGGCATCTATGGCTACACCTTC
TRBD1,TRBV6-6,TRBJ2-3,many,CASSYSGQGVDTQYF,TGTGCCAGCAGTTACTCGGGACAGGGGGTAGATACGCAGTATTTT
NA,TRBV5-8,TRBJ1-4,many,CASSADISGEKLFF,TGTGCCAGCAGCGCTGACATAAGCGGTGAAAAACTGTTTTTT
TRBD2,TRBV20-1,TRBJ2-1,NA,CSAKVVAGEREQFF,TGCAGTGCTAAGGTGGTAGCGGGAGAGAGGGAGCAGTTCTTC
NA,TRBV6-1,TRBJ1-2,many,CASSGVSGYGYTF,TGTGCCAGCAGTGGGGTCAGTGGCTATGGCTACACCTTC
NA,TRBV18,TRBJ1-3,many,CASSPSNWYGNTIYF,TGTGCCAGCTCACCAAGTAACTGGTATGGAAACACCATATATTTT
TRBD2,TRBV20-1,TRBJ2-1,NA,CSAREFGAGGVYNEQFF,TGCAGTGCTAGAGAATTCGGGGCGGGAGGGGTATACAATGAGCAGTTCTTC
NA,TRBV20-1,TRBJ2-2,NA,CSASFTTTTNTGELFF,TGCAGTGCTAGCTTCACTACTACTACGAACACCGGGGAGCTGTTTTTT
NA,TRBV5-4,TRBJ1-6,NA,CASSPGVITFGSPLHF,TGTGCCAGCAGCCCTGGGGTTATAACTTTCGGATCACCCCTCCACTTT
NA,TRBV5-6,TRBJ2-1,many,CASSLVRRGRYNEQFF,TGTGCCAGCAGCTTGGTGCGACGGGGAAGGTACAATGAGCAGTTCTTC
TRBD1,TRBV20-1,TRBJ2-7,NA,CSAGQPLISYEQYF,TGCAGTGCGGGACAGCCGCTGATCTCCTACGAGCAGTACTTC
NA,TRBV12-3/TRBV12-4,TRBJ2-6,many,CASSLRGGGANVLTF,TGTGCCAGCAGCCTCAGGGGAGGTGGGGCCAACGTCCTGACTTTC
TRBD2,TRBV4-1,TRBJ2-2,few,CASSQVTSGSTGELFF,TGCGCCAGCAGCCAAGTTACTAGCGGGAGTACCGGGGAGCTGTTTTTT
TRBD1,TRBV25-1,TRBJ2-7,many,CASSGQGYEQYF,TGTGCCAGCAGTGGACAGGGCTACGAGCAGTACTTC
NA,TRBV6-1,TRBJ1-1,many,CASSEWAEAFF,TGTGCCAGCAGTGAATGGGCTGAAGCTTTCTTT
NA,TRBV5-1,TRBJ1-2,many,CASSSDRIYGYTF,TGCGCCAGCAGCTCTGACAGAATTTATGGCTACACCTTC
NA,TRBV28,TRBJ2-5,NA,CASTEAVGTQYF,TGTGCCAGCACGGAAGCGGTTGGAACCCAGTACTTC
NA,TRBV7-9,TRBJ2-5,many,CASSLDLRETQYF,TGTGCCAGCAGCTTAGATCTGCGAGAGACCCAGTACTTC
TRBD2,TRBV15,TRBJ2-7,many,CATKEAGEGAYEQYF,TGTGCCACCAAGGAGGCTGGGGAGGGAGCCTACGAGCAGTACTTC
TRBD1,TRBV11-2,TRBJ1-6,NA,CASSSGDSDNSPLHF,TGTGCCAGCAGCTCAGGGGACAGCGATAATTCACCCCTCCACTTT
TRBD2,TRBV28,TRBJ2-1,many,CASSVGGVSGGREFF,TGTGCCAGCAGTGTGGGGGGGGTGAGCGGGGGGCGTGAGTTCTTC
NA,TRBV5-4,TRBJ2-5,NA,CASSEGTSLETQYF,TGTGCCAGCAGCGAAGGAACTAGCTTGGAGACCCAGTACTTC
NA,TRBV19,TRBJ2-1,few,CASIRSGRGWDNEQFF,TGTGCCAGTATCAGGTCGGGAAGGGGGTGGGACAATGAGCAGTTCTTC
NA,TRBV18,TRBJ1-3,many,CASSPSDPKSGNTIYF,TGTGCCAGCTCACCGTCGGACCCCAAGTCTGGAAACACCATATATTTT
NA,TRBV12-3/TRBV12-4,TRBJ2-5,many,CASNSQGQETQYF,TGTGCCAGCAATTCCCAGGGACAAGAGACCCAGTACTTC
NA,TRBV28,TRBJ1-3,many,CASSFGQTAGNTIYF,TGTGCCAGCAGTTTTGGTCAGACAGCCGGAAACACCATATATTTT
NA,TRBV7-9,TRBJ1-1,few,CASSLVRTYGEAFF,TGTGCCAGCAGCTTAGTACGGACATATGGTGAAGCTTTCTTT
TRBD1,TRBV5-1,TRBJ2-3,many,CASGTRGKRDTQYF,TGCGCCAGCGGAACCAGGGGGAAGCGGGATACGCAGTATTTT
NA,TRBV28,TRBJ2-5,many,CASTLLAGSKETQYF,TGTGCCAGCACTCTACTCGCGGGTAGTAAAGAGACCCAGTACTTC
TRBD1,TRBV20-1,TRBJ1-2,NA,CSPIPGQGNYGYTF,TGCAGTCCGATTCCGGGACAGGGGAACTATGGCTACACCTTC
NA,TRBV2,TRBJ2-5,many,CASSESRGETQYF,TGTGCCAGCAGTGAGTCCAGGGGAGAGACCCAGTACTTC
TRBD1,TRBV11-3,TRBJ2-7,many,CASSRAGTGGYEQYF,TGTGCCAGCAGCCGAGCAGGGACAGGGGGTTACGAGCAGTACTTC
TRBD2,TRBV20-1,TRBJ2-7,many,CSARRTSASYEQYF,TGCAGTGCTCGACGGACTAGCGCCTCCTACGAGCAGTACTTC
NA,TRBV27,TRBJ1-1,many,CASNRGMGTEAFF,TGTGCCAGCAATCGGGGGATGGGCACTGAAGCTTTCTTT
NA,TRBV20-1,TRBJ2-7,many,CSARNSPATYEQYF,TGCAGTGCTAGAAACAGCCCGGCGACCTACGAGCAGTACTTC